This passage covers 26 T cell receptor beta chains from one sample sequenced in a study of cytomegalovirus exposure and HLA in healthy donors. PCR involved 60 Vbeta and 13 Jbeta primers. Libraries were prepared by immunoSEQ multiplex PCR; TCRdb keeps only in-frame clonotypes and omits some of them. The sample has about 57,000 clones, roughly 80% seen once. Material: PBMCs. The receptor set was obtained from a woman in her 30s in good health and CMV-seronegative.

This rearrangement joins TRBV2 to TRBJ1-5; D gene uncertain. CDR1 and CDR2 from the germline V gene are SNHLY and FYNNEI. The CDR3 consists of 18 residues. V was shortened by 1 base and J by 0 bases, with 16 bases between the two germline ends. The CDR3 bases are TGTGCCAGCAGTGAAGGGGCGTCCGTTCGATATAGCAATCAGCCCCAGCATTTT. Residues: CASSEGASVRYSNQPQHF.

The V call is TRBV28, the J call TRBJ2-7, with unresolved D. This CDR3 contains 15 residues. The V end was cut by 3 bases, the J end by 0 bases, with 12 bases between. Germline loops: CDR1 MDHEN, CDR2 SYDVKM. The CDR3 sequence is CASSFNSRPSYEQYV. Here the CDR3 DNA reads TGTGCCAGCAGTTTTAATAGCCGTCCCTCCTACGAGCAGTACGTC.

V and J are TRBV9 and TRBJ2-1; maybe TRBD1 (6 bases). The CDR3 is 13 amino acids. The germline gives CDR1 SGDLS, CDR2 YYNGEE. Trimming shortened V by 0 bases and J by 6 bases, and 7 bases separated the two germline ends. The CDR3 nucleotides are TGTGCCAGCAGCGTAGACAGGGCCAATGAGCAGTTCTTC. Translated, it gives CASSVDRANEQFF.

V and J are TRBV6-5 and TRBJ1-1; 10 bases agree with TRBD1. Trimming at V came to 6 bases and at J to 4 bases, leaving 8 bases not matched to a gene. The germline V gene encodes CDR1 MNHEY and CDR2 SVGAGI. The CDR3 length is 15 residues. CDR3 sequence: CASRTPRTGGTEAFF. The DNA of the CDR3 is TGTGCCAGCAGAACACCTCGGACAGGGGGCACTGAAGCTTTCTTT.

The V gene is TRBV12-5, the J gene TRBJ1-3, with D possibly matching TRBD1 (6 bases). Germline V gene sequence: CDR1 LGHNT, CDR2 FRNRAP. The CDR3 has 18 amino acids. V lost 0 bases to trimming and J lost 0 bases, with 15 bases between them. CDR3 DNA sequence: TGTGCTAGTGGTTTGGTTCTACAAGGGGGTCTCTCTGGAAACACCATATATTTT. This codes for CASGLVLQGGLSGNTIYF.

The V and J genes are TRBV20-1 and TRBJ1-2; 7 nucleotides agree with TRBD1. The CDR3 runs to 11 residues. The V gene's germline CDR1 is DFQATT and CDR2 SNEGSKA (reference sequence). V shed 7 bases, J shed 6 bases, and the junction held 5 bases outside the gene matches. This CDR3 reads CSVGTANGYTF. CDR3 nucleotide sequence: TGCAGTGTCGGGACAGCAAATGGCTACACCTTC.

The genes are TRBV29-1 and TRBJ2-1, with a tentative D call TRBD2 (8 bases). The CDR3 spans 14 residues. V was cut by 7 bases and J by 9 bases, with 22 bases left in between. Germline CDR1 is SQVTM and CDR2 is ANQGSEA. CDR3 region: CSGQGGAGAGEQFF. The CDR3 DNA reads as TGCAGCGGGCAGGGGGGAGCGGGAGCAGGTGAGCAGTTCTTC.

This clone was detected a few times. The V gene is TRBV6-5, the J gene TRBJ1-1; a weak D match, TRBD1 (6 bases). V was shortened by 4 bases and J by 9 bases, with 18 bases between the two germline ends. The germline CDR1 and CDR2 sequences are MNHEY and SVGAGI. The CDR3 consists of 14 residues. Here the CDR3 reads CASSSPGPGTQAFF. CDR3 bases: TGTGCCAGCAGTTCCCCAGGTCCCGGGACACAAGCTTTCTTT.

Concerning this clone itself: At one of its ends the junction is not consistent with the germline gene, which may arise from a read error. Other DNA sequences within the sample encode an identical CDR3. This chain connects TRBV11-3 to TRBJ2-4; 9 bases map to TRBD1. Germline CDR1 and CDR2: SGHNT and YENEEA. This CDR3 spans 14 amino acids. The CDR3 reads CASSPDRGLNIQYF. The CDR3 coding sequence is TGCGCCAGCAGCCCCGACAGGGGGTTGAACATTCAGTACTTC.

The chain joins TRBV6-4 to TRBJ2-3; 14 nucleotides agree with TRBD2. CDR1 is MRHNA and CDR2 is SNTAGT in the germline V gene. The CDR3 consists of 16 residues. V gave up 0 bases and J gave up 4 bases; unmatched junction bases: 0. The CDR3 protein is CASSDSGLAGADTQYF. CDR3 coding DNA: TGTGCCAGCAGTGACTCGGGACTAGCGGGGGCAGATACGCAGTATTTT.

The chain joins TRBV5-6 to TRBJ2-3; tentative D call: TRBD2 (6 bases). The CDR3 sequence is 13 residues long. Trimming stripped 4 bases from V and 6 bases from J, with 12 bases between. Germline lookup yields CDR1 SGHDT and CDR2 YYEEEE. The CDR3 reads CASSGLRGDTQYF. The CDR3 DNA is TGTGCCAGCAGCGGACTAAGAGGGGATACGCAGTATTTT.

This sequence joins TRBV2 and TRBJ2-5; 15 bases fit TRBD2. CDR1 is SNHLY, CDR2 FYNNEI, per germline. This CDR3 has 16 amino acids. After removal of 6 bases from V and 5 bases from J, the junction contained 7 bases not matched to a gene. The chain's CDR3 is CASRGGTSGRRETQYF. In DNA, the CDR3 is TGTGCCAGCAGAGGGGGGACTAGCGGGAGGAGGGAGACCCAGTACTTC.

CDR3 region: CASSAGTGYEQYF. The CDR3 DNA reads as TGTGCCAGCAGTGCAGGGACAGGGTACGAGCAGTACTTC. The chain is built from TRBV27 and TRBJ2-7; 9 nucleotides align to TRBD1. With V trimmed by 5 bases and J by 4 bases, 3 bases remained unmatched. The CDR3 sequence is 13 residues long. Germline V CDR1 and CDR2: MNHEY, SMNVEV (reference sequence).

The chain is built from TRBV9 and TRBJ2-3, with D perhaps matching TRBD1 (6 bases). V lost 3 bases to trimming and J lost 2 bases, with 16 bases between them. The CDR3 consists of 16 residues. CDR1 and CDR2 (germline): SGDLS, YYNGEE. The CDR3 is CASSANPGVPTDTQYF. Here the CDR3 DNA reads TGTGCCAGCAGCGCTAACCCAGGGGTGCCCACAGATACGCAGTATTTT. Using reference TRBV9 and TRBJ2-3 for the parts outside the CDR3, the full variable domain is DSGVTQTPKHLITATGQRVTLRCSPRSGDLSVYWYQQSLDQGLQFLIQYYNGEERAKGNILERFSAQQFPDLHSELNLSSLELGDSALYFCASSANPGVPTDTQYFGPGTRLTVL.

V gene TRBV29-1 combines with J gene TRBJ2-5; TRBD1 matches 9 bases. The J call may be faulty, since TRBJ2-7 better matches the DNA end. CDR3 size: 15 residues. Germline CDR1 SQVTM, CDR2 ANQGSEA. CDR3 sequence: CSVIKLGQGFYEQYF. The DNA of the CDR3 is TGCAGCGTTATCAAGCTAGGACAGGGGTTCTACGAGCAGTACTTC.

The V gene is TRBV9, the J gene TRBJ2-7; TRBD1 agrees at 9 bases. Germline loops: CDR1 SGDLS, CDR2 YYNGEE. Trimming cost V 3 bases and J 2 bases; bases outside gene matches: 3. The CDR3 is 14 residues long. The DNA for the CDR3 is TGTGCCAGCAGCGCCACAGGGGGCCCCTACGAGCAGTACTTC. Its protein is CASSATGGPYEQYF.

This clone was observed once. The V call is TRBV2, the J call TRBJ1-6, with D maybe TRBD1 (5 bases). With 1 base removed from V and 10 bases from J, the gap between germline ends came to 14 bases. The CDR3 covers 15 residues. CDR1 and CDR2 from the germline V gene are SNHLY and FYNNEI. The CDR3 is CASSEGAGFGSPLHF. CDR3 nucleotides: TGTGCCAGCAGTGAAGGGGCAGGGTTCGGCTCACCCCTCCACTTT.

The rearrangement joins TRBV4-3 to TRBJ1-4; maybe TRBD1 (6 bases). Trimming left V 1 base short and J 1 base short, with 10 bases between. The length of the CDR3 is 16 residues. Per the germline V gene, CDR1 is LGHNA and CDR2 is YSLEER. The CDR3: CASSQALGGTNEKLFF. The CDR3 bases are TGCGCCAGCAGCCAAGCCCTAGGGGGAACTAATGAAAAACTGTTTTTT.

This chain uses TRBV4-3 with TRBJ2-3, with no clear D. The CDR3 runs to 13 residues. Germline assignment: CDR1 LGHNA and CDR2 YSLEER. The ends were cut back, 2 bases at V and 5 bases at J, with 8 bases in the middle. The CDR3 loop reads CASSQRGEDTQYF. CDR3 DNA: TGCGCCAGCAGCCAAAGAGGTGAAGATACGCAGTATTTT.

The genes are TRBV7-9 and TRBJ2-1; TRBD2 matches at 8 bases. The CDR3 consists of 16 residues. Unmatched junction bases numbered 7, after V lost 1 base and J lost 5 bases. From germline, CDR1 is SEHNR and CDR2 FQNEAQ (reference sequence). The CDR3 sequence: CASSLGGGGTNNEQFF. In DNA, the CDR3 is TGTGCCAGCAGCTTAGGGGGCGGGGGGACGAACAATGAGCAGTTCTTC.

The chain uses TRBV6-5 and TRBJ1-2; the D gene is possibly TRBD1 (6 bases). V dropped 5 bases and J dropped 7 bases, with 17 bases sitting between them. The CDR3 runs to 14 residues. Germline V gene sequence: CDR1 MNHEY, CDR2 SVGAGI. The CDR3 bases are TGTGCCAGCAGTCCTACAAGGACAGCTTCTGGCTACACCTTC. This sequence encodes CASSPTRTASGYTF.

This clone was seen a handful of times. This chain connects TRBV27 to TRBJ2-1, with TRBD1 identical over 10 bases. The CDR3 length is 16 residues. Germline V CDR1 and CDR2: MNHEY, SMNVEV (reference sequence). J was trimmed by 7 bases and V by 1 base; bases with no gene match: 7. The CDR3 is CASSLLLDRGQNEQFF. CDR3 in DNA: TGTGCCAGCAGTTTATTGCTTGACAGGGGGCAGAATGAGCAGTTCTTC.

This clone has only one observation. The V and J genes are TRBV5-8 and TRBJ2-3; TRBD2 matches 11 bases. The ends lost 7 bases at V and 3 bases at J; junction bases unmatched: 7. CDR3 length equals 15 residues. Germline CDR1 reads SGHTS; CDR2 reads YDEGEE. In DNA, the CDR3 is TGTGCCAGCCGTATAGCGGGAGGGACGACAGATACGCAGTATTTT. Translating gives CASRIAGGTTDTQYF.

This chain uses TRBV9 with TRBJ2-3; possible D gene TRBD1, 5 bases. Trimming took off 4 bases at V and 4 bases at J, with 10 bases between the two ends. Germline CDR1 is SGDLS and CDR2 is YYNGEE. The length of the CDR3 is 13 residues. The CDR3 protein is CASSPQTADTQYF. CDR3 bases: TGTGCCAGCAGCCCCCAGACAGCAGATACGCAGTATTTT.

Judged by abundance, this clone is medium-sized (0.01 to 0.1%). The rearrangement links TRBV7-2 to TRBJ2-7; 10 bases fit TRBD2. Germline CDR1 reads SGHTA; CDR2 reads FQGNSA. The CDR3 is 13 amino acids. Trimming cost V 5 bases and J 3 bases; bases outside gene matches: 1. The CDR3 sequence is CASSRTSGYEQYF. DNA of the CDR3: TGTGCCAGCAGCCGGACTAGCGGCTACGAGCAGTACTTC.

CDR3 nucleotide sequence: TGTGCCACCAGCACTATAGCGGGAGTGTACAATGAGCAGTTCTTC. It specifies CATSTIAGVYNEQFF. The V and J genes are TRBV15 and TRBJ2-1; 9 bases match TRBD2. The ends lost 4 bases at V and 4 bases at J; junction bases unmatched: 5. The CDR3 has 15 residues. CDR1 and CDR2 (germline): LNHNV, YYDKDF (reference sequence).